These 24 T cell receptor beta chains were all obtained from the same sample, sequenced in a study of blood T cell repertoires in COVID-19. Here immunoSEQ multiplex PCR was the method, and the copy in TCRdb shows in-frame clones only, minus some. The table includes more than 300,000 clones, 88% detected once. The sequenced sample consisted of peripheral blood. These receptor sequences come from a woman in her twenties or thirties with COVID-19, enrolled during active disease.

The V call is TRBV6-5, the J call TRBJ2-5; possibly TRBD1 for D (6 bases). Trimming took off 2 bases at V and 1 base at J, with 11 bases between the two ends. This CDR3 has 15 residues. Germline V CDR1 and CDR2: MNHEY, SVGAGI. The CDR3 nucleotides read TGTGCCAGCAGTTACAACCAGGGGACCCAAGAGACCCAGTACTTC. Translation gives CASSYNQGTQETQYF.

This chain connects TRBV9 to TRBJ1-2, with D tentatively TRBD1 (6 bases). The CDR3 totals 14 residues. V gave up 6 bases and J gave up 2 bases, with 14 bases separating them. Germline V gene lookup returns CDR1 SGDLS and CDR2 YYNGEE. The CDR3 nucleotides read TGTGCCAGCAATTCCCCTACAGGGAACTATGGCTACACCTTC. It yields the protein CASNSPTGNYGYTF.

The rearrangement links TRBV3-1 (or the pseudogene TRBV3-2) to TRBJ1-6; D remains unclear. The CDR3 length is 13 residues. Deletions cut 1 base from V and 7 bases from J, with 5 bases between. Germline assignment: CDR1 LGHDT and CDR2 YNNKEL (reference sequence). The CDR3 bases are TGTGCCAGCAGCCAAGGGAGAAATTCACCCCTCCACTTT. As protein: CASSQGRNSPLHF.

This chain connects TRBV12-3 or TRBV12-4 to TRBJ1-1; D uncertain. CDR3 size: 13 residues. V was cut by 2 bases and J by 1 base, with 5 bases left in between. This CDR3 is CASSLSGNTEAFF. CDR3 nucleotide sequence: TGTGCCAGCAGTTTATCGGGGAACACTGAAGCTTTCTTT.

CDR3 residues: CASSSRQNYEQYF. The DNA of the CDR3 is TGTGCCAGCAGCTCCCGACAGAACTACGAGCAGTACTTC. The chain combines TRBV7-2 with TRBJ2-7, with D maybe TRBD1 (5 bases). The CDR3 is 13 amino acids. Trimming removed 4 bases at V and 3 bases at J, with 10 bases between. Germline lookup yields CDR1 SGHTA and CDR2 FQGNSA.

The chain is built from TRBV14 and TRBJ2-3; D may be TRBD1 (6 bases). Germline V lookup: CDR1 SGHDN, CDR2 FVKESK. Between the trimmed V and J ends, which lost 2 bases and 3 bases, there was a span of 18 bases. The CDR3 is 17 residues long. Written as DNA, the CDR3 is TGTGCCAGCAGCCAAAACTACAGGGCGCACGGGACAGATACGCAGTATTTT. This codes for CASSQNYRAHGTDTQYF.

The chain joins TRBV5-1 to TRBJ2-7, with D possibly matching TRBD1 (6 bases). Trimming removed 2 bases at V and 7 bases at J, with 13 bases between. This CDR3 has 13 amino acids. The germline CDR1 and CDR2 sequences are SGHRS and YFSETQ. CDR3 DNA: TGCGCCAGCAGCTTCCGGACAGACGGGGAGCAGTACTTC. This codes for CASSFRTDGEQYF.

V gene TRBV7-9 combines with J gene TRBJ1-2; no definite D call. Germline V gene data show CDR1 as SEHNR and CDR2 as FQNEAQ (reference sequence). CDR3 size: 15 residues. V lost 4 bases and J 6 bases, leaving 18 bases between the germline ends. Here the CDR3 reads CASSSQMGEKNGYTF. The CDR3 DNA follows: TGTGCCAGCAGCTCCCAGATGGGAGAGAAGAATGGCTACACCTTC.

Here the CDR3 reads CASGQGGEQYV. For the CDR3, the DNA is TGTGCCAGCGGTCAGGGGGGCGAGCAGTACGTC. The chain has TRBV27 and TRBJ2-7, with D perhaps matching TRBD1 (7 bases). Per germline, CDR1 MNHEY and CDR2 SMNVEV (reference sequence). V shed 8 bases and J shed 6 bases, with 11 bases lying between them. The CDR3 sequence is 11 residues long.

This chain links TRBV6-7 with TRBJ1-1, with D possibly TRBD1 on 6 matching bases. TRBV6-7 is annotated as an ORF whose role is uncertain. The V end was cut by 5 bases, the J end by 4 bases, with 17 bases between. CDR3 length equals 15 residues. The CDR3 nucleotides read TGTGCCAGCAGTAGGCAGGGGAAAGTCATCACTGAAGCTTTCTTT. Encoded protein: CASSRQGKVITEAFF.

The genes are TRBV12-3 or TRBV12-4 and TRBJ1-5; TRBD1 is a possible D gene (5 bases). The germline V and J ends were trimmed by 3 bases and 5 bases, with 8 bases remaining between them. The length of the CDR3 is 13 residues. Here the CDR3 reads CASSLAGHQPQHF. The CDR3, as DNA: TGTGCCAGCAGTTTGGCAGGGCATCAGCCCCAGCATTTT.

This clone appeared a single time. Other DNA sequences from this sample encode an identical CDR3 as well. The chain carries TRBV7-9 and TRBJ1-6; a weak D match, TRBD1 (5 bases). The CDR3 covers 14 residues. Looked up from germline, CDR1 is SEHNR and CDR2 is FQNEAQ (reference sequence). The V end was cut by 4 bases, the J end by 6 bases, with 10 bases between. The CDR3 is CASSSTGGNSPLHF. In nucleotides, the CDR3 is TGTGCCAGCAGCTCGACCGGGGGTAATTCACCCCTCCACTTT.

This chain links TRBV18 with TRBJ1-2, with no clear D. Trimming stripped 3 bases from V and 2 bases from J, with 7 bases between. The CDR3 has 13 residues. Germline CDR1 is KGHSH and CDR2 is LQKENI. The CDR3: CASSPTENYGYTF. In DNA form, the CDR3 reads TGTGCCAGCTCACCTACAGAGAACTATGGCTACACCTTC.

The chain links TRBV7-2 to TRBJ1-2; 9 nucleotides agree with TRBD1. This CDR3 has 17 residues. Trimming took 2 bases from V and 5 from J; bases not matched to a gene: 12. Germline CDR1 reads SGHTA; CDR2 reads FQGNSA. The CDR3 here is CASSLTPSGTGSYGYTF. The CDR3 DNA is TGTGCCAGCAGCTTAACTCCCTCCGGGACAGGGTCTTATGGCTACACCTTC.

V gene TRBV27 combines with J gene TRBJ1-5; D uncertain. This CDR3 spans 14 amino acids. Trimming removed 2 bases from V and 4 bases from J, with 9 bases in between. The V gene's germline CDR1 is MNHEY and CDR2 SMNVEV (reference sequence). This CDR3 reads CASSLIGGNQPQHF. The CDR3 region has the DNA TGTGCCAGCAGTTTAATTGGAGGGAATCAGCCCCAGCATTTT.

The gene calls are TRBV18 and TRBJ2-2; TRBD1 aligns across 7 bases. J gave up 5 bases and V 6 bases, and 9 bases lay outside the gene matches. The germline CDR1 and CDR2 sequences are KGHSH and LQKENI. CDR3 length equals 15 residues. The CDR3 DNA is TGTGCCAGCTCTCCGGGACAGAGTCTAACCGGGGAGCTGTTTTTT. Protein sequence: CASSPGQSLTGELFF. The variable domain in full, completed from reference TRBV18 and TRBJ2-2, reads NAGVMQNPRHLVRRRGQEARLRCSPMKGHSHVYWYRQLPEEGLKFMVYLQKENIIDESGMPKERFSAEFPKEGPSILRIQQVVRGDSAAYFCASSPGQSLTGELFFGEGSRLTVL.

The table lists this clone with a few counts. The V gene is TRBV5-1, the J gene TRBJ1-4; the D gene is possibly TRBD1 (6 bases). V was shortened by 4 bases and J by 4 bases, with 14 bases between the two germline ends. This CDR3 has 15 amino acids. Germline V CDR1 and CDR2: SGHRS, YFSETQ. The CDR3 bases are TGCGCCAGCAGCGTTGGGAGGGGGATTAATGAAAAACTGTTTTTT. Translation: CASSVGRGINEKLFF. Looking up the rest from reference TRBV5-1 and TRBJ1-4 gives the full variable domain: KAGVTQTPRYLIKTRGQQVTLSCSPISGHRSVSWYQQTPGQGLQFLFEYFSETQRNKGNFPGRFSGRQFSNSRSEMNVSTLELGDSALYLCASSVGRGINEKLFFGSGTQLSVL.

The V call is TRBV30, the J call TRBJ2-7; perhaps TRBD1 as D (6 bases). Germline CDR1 and CDR2: GTSNPN and SVGIG (reference sequence). CDR3 size: 12 residues. With 0 bases removed from V and 7 bases from J, the gap between germline ends came to 10 bases. The CDR3: CAWSVGGREQYF. The CDR3 region has the DNA TGTGCCTGGAGTGTAGGGGGTAGGGAGCAGTACTTC.

The chain links TRBV11-3 to TRBJ2-2; the D is unclear. Germline lookup yields CDR1 SGHNT and CDR2 YENEEA. CDR3 length: 17 amino acids. Between the trimmed V and J ends, which lost 0 bases and 1 base, there was a span of 12 bases. CDR3 sequence reads: CASSLEVRLLNTGELFF. DNA of the CDR3: TGTGCCAGCAGCTTAGAGGTCCGGTTATTGAACACCGGGGAGCTGTTTTTT.

J is TRBJ2-3 and V is TRBV24-1; D is unresolved. This CDR3 is built from 11 residues. Germline CDR1 and CDR2: KGHDR and SFDVKD. Trimming pared 5 bases from V and 6 bases from J, leaving 5 bases between. The CDR3 protein is CATSVLDTQYF. The CDR3 coding sequence is TGTGCCACCAGTGTCCTGGATACGCAGTATTTT.

This sequence joins TRBV7-9 and TRBJ2-1, with TRBD1 identical over 9 bases. The V gene end was trimmed by 5 bases and the J gene end by 7 bases; junction bases not matched to a gene: 12. The germline CDR1 and CDR2 sequences are SEHNR and FQNEAQ (reference sequence). CDR3 length: 16 amino acids. The chain's CDR3 is CASSQPGQGTRNEQFF. CDR3 DNA sequence: TGTGCCAGCAGCCAACCGGGACAGGGAACGCGGAATGAGCAGTTCTTC. Full variable domain (rest looked up from reference TRBV7-9 and TRBJ2-1): DTGVSQNPRHKITKRGQNVTFRCDPISEHNRLYWYRQTLGQGPEFLTYFQNEAQLEKSRLLSDRFSAERPKGSFSTLEIQRTEQGDSAMYLCASSQPGQGTRNEQFFGPGTRLTVL.

The J gene is TRBJ1-6, the V gene TRBV9; tentatively, D is TRBD1 (6 bases). In germline, CDR1 is SGDLS, CDR2 YYNGEE. With 4 bases removed from V and 9 bases from J, the gap between germline ends came to 14 bases. The CDR3 spans 14 residues. The CDR3 region has the DNA TGTGCCAGCAGCCTCACAGGGCTGGGTTCACCCCTCCACTTT. Translating gives CASSLTGLGSPLHF.

Here the CDR3 DNA reads TGTGCCAGCAGACAAGGAGTCTCTGGAAACACCATATATTTT. Translating gives CASRQGVSGNTIYF. The chain recombines TRBV27 with TRBJ1-3, with D hard to call. Germline V gene sequence: CDR1 MNHEY, CDR2 SMNVEV (reference sequence). CDR3 length: 14 residues. Deletions cut 6 bases from V and 0 bases from J, with 9 bases between.

The V call is TRBV2, the J call TRBJ2-6; no clear D. The CDR3 length is 18 residues. The V end was cut by 1 base, the J end by 0 bases, with 13 bases between. Germline CDR1 reads SNHLY; CDR2 reads FYNNEI. In DNA, the CDR3 is TGTGCCAGCAGTGAAGGTCTCAGGCGTCTCTCTGGGGCCAACGTCCTGACTTTC. Its protein is CASSEGLRRLSGANVLTF.